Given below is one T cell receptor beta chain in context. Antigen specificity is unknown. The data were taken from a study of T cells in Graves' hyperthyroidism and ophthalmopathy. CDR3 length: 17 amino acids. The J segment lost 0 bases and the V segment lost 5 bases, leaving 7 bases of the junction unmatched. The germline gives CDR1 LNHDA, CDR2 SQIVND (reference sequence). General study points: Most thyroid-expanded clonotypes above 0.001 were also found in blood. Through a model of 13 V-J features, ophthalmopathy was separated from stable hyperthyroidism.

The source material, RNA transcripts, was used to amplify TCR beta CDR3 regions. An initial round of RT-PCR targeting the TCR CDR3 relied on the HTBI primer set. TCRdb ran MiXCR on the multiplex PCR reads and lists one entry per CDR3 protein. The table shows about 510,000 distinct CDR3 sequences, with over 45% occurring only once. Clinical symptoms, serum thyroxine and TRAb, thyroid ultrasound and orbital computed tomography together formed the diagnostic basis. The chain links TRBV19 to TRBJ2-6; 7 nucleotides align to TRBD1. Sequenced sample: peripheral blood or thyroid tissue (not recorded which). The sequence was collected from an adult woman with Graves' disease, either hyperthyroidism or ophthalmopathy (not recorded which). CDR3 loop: CASSSGQVGSGANVLTF. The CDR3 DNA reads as TGTGCCAGTAGTTCCGGACAGGTGGGCTCTGGGGCCAACGTCCTGACTTTC.